This TCR beta chain is drawn from a study of blood T cell repertoires in COVID-19. Within 2 weeks of study entry, exposed participants had contacted a PCR-confirmed or clinician-diagnosed COVID-19 case. Profiling relied on immunoSEQ multiplex PCR, and the TCRdb table lists in-frame clones only, not all of them. The sample holds roughly 380,000 clones, around nine tenths seen once. J gave up 0 bases and V 10 bases, and 14 bases lay outside the gene matches. Germline V lookup: CDR1 LNHDA, CDR2 SQIVND (reference sequence). The CDR3 consists of 18 residues. The sequenced sample was PBMCs or T cells enriched from blood (not recorded which). This clonotype originated in a woman younger than 45 who had been exposed to COVID-19. The chain carries TRBV19 and TRBJ1-5, with 11 bases fitting TRBD1. The CDR3 sequence: CATSLGTGGPYSNQPQHF. CDR3 nucleotides: TGTGCCACCTCCCTTGGGACAGGGGGGCCCTATAGCAATCAGCCCCAGCATTTT.